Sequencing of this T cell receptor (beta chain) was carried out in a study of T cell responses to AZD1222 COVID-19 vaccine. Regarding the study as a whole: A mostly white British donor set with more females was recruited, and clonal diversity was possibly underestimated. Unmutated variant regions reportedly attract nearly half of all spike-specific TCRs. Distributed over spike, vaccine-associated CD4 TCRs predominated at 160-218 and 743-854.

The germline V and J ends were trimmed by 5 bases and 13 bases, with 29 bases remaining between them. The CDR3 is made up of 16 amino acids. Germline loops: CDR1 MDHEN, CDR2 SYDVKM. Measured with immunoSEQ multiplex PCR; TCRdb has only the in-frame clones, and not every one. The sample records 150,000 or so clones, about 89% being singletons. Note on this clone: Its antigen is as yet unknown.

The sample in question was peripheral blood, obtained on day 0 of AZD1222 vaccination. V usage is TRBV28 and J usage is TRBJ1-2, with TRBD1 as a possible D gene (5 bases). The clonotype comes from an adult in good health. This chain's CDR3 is CASSPPRIRDSGWATF. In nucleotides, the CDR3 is TGTGCCAGCAGTCCTCCCAGGATAAGGGACTCCGGGTGGGCCACCTTC.